This TCR beta chain was sequenced for a study of CD8 T cells in ankylosing spondylitis. Study conclusions and caveats: Blood of patients with ankylosing spondylitis appeared to be characterized by a TCR beta motif of eight highly homologous variants. Earlier work had already found some motif variants in reactive arthritis synovial fluid and blood.

CDR1 is DFQATT and CDR2 is SNEGSKA in the germline V gene (reference sequence). Trimming cost V 5 bases and J 3 bases, with 10 bases left between them. CDR3 size: 12 residues. At least ten counts were recorded for this clonotype. The antigen remains undetermined. TCRdb re-called the 5' RACE reads with MiXCR, one entry per CDR3 protein. The table includes under 250,000 distinct CDR3 sequences, around 10% detected once. The TCR originated in a male donor with ankylosing spondylitis or in good health (not recorded which). Sample: blood, either unsorted or a sorted T cell fraction (not recorded which). The chain is built from TRBV20-1 and TRBJ1-2; no reliable D call. CDR3 DNA sequence: TGCAGTGCTCTAGACTGGGACTATGGCTACACCTTC. It translates to CSALDWDYGYTF.